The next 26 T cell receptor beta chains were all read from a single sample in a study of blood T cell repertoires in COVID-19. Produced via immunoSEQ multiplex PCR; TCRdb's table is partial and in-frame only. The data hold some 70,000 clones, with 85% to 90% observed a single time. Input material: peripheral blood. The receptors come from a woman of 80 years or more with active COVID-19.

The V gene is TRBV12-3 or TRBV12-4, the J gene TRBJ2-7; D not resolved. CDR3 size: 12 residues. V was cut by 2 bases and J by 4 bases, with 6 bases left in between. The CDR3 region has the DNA TGTGCCAGCAGTTTATCATTTTACGAGCAGTACTTC. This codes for CASSLSFYEQYF.

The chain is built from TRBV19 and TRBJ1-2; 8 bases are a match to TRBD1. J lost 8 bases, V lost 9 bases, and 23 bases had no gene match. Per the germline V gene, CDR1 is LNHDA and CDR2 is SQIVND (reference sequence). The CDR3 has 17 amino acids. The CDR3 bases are TGTGCCAGGCAACCCGAAGAGGCAGGGGGCGATTCTCTCGGCTACACCTTC. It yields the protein CARQPEEAGGDSLGYTF.

This CDR3 reads CASSYRRTGNEQYF. For the CDR3, the DNA is TGTGCCAGCAGTTACCGCCGGACAGGGAACGAGCAGTACTTC. The V call is TRBV6-2 or TRBV6-3, the J call TRBJ2-7; 8 bases agree with TRBD1. V gave up 2 bases and J gave up 5 bases; unmatched junction bases: 5. The CDR3 extends over 14 amino acids. Germline V gives CDR1 MNHEY, CDR2 SVGEGT.

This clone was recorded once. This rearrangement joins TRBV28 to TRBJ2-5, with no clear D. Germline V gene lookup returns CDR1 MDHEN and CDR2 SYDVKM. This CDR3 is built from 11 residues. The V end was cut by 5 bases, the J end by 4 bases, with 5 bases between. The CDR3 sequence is CASSLRETQYF. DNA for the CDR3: TGTGCCAGCAGTCTTAGAGAGACCCAGTACTTC.

DNA for the CDR3: TGTGCCAGCGTACTCACCAGGGGCAGCCTATATGGCTACACCTTC. Translating it yields CASVLTRGSLYGYTF. The V call is TRBV28, the J call TRBJ1-2; D is possibly TRBD1 (6 bases). Trimming removed 8 bases at V and 5 bases at J, with 21 bases between. Germline V gene sequence: CDR1 MDHEN, CDR2 SYDVKM. The CDR3 extends over 15 amino acids.

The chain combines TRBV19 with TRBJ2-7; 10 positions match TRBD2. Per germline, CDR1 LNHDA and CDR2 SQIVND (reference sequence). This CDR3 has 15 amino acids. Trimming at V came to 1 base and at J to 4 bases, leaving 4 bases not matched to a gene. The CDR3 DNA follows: TGTGCCAGTAGTATAGCGACTAGCGGGCAGTACGAGCAGTACTTC. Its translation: CASSIATSGQYEQYF.

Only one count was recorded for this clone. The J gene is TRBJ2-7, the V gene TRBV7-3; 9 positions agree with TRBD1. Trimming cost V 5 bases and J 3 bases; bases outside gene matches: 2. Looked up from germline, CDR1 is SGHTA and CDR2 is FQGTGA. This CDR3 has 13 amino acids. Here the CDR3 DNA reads TGTGCCAGCAGCCGACAGGGGGACTACGAGCAGTACTTC. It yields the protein CASSRQGDYEQYF.

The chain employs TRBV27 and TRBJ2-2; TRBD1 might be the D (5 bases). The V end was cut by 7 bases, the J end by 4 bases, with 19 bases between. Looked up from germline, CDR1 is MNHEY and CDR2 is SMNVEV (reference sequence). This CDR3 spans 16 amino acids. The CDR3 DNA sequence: TGTGCCAGCACTCAATCACAGGAAAGGCTCACCGGGGAGCTGTTTTTT. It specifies CASTQSQERLTGELFF.

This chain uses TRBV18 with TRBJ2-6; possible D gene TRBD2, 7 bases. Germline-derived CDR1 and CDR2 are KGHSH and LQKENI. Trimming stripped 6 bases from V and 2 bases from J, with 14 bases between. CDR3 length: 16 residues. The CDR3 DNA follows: TGTGCCAGCTCCCCCCGGGGGGCGACTGGGGCCAACGTCCTGACTTTC. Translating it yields CASSPRGATGANVLTF.

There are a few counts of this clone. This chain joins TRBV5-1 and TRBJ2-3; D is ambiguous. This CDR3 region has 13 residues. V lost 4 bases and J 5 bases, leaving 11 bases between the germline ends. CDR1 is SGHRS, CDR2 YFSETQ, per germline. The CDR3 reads CASSASLGDTQYF. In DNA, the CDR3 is TGCGCCAGCAGCGCAAGCCTTGGAGATACGCAGTATTTT.

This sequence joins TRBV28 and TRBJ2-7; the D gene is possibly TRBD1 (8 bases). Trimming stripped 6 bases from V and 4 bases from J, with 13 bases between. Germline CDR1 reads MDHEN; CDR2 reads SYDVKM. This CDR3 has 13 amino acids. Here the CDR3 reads CASRTGEGYEQYF. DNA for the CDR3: TGTGCCAGCAGGACAGGGGAGGGGTACGAGCAGTACTTC.

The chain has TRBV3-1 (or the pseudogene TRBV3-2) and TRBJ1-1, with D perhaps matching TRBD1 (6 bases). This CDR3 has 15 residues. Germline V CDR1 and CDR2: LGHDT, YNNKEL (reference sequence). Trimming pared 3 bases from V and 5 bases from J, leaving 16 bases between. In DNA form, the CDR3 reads TGTGCCAGCAGCCATTCCGGGGGGCTGAGGACTGAAGCTTTCTTT. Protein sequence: CASSHSGGLRTEAFF.

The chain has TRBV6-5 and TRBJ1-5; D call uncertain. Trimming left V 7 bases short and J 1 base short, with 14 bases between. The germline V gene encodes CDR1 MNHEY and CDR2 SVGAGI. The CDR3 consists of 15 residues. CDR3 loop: CASTRRTTSNQPQHF. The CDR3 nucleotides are TGTGCCAGCACCCGGAGGACGACCAGCAATCAGCCCCAGCATTTT.

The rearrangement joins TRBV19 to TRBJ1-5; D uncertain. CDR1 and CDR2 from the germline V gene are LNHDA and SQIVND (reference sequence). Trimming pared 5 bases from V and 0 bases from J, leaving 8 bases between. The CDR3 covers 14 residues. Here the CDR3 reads CASSSDYSNQPQHF. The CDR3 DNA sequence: TGTGCCAGTAGTTCAGATTATAGCAATCAGCCCCAGCATTTT. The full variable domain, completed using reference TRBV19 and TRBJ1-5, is DGGITQSPKYLFRKEGQNVTLSCEQNLNHDAMYWYRQDPGQGLRLIYYSQIVNDFQKGDIAEGYSVSREKKESFPLTVTSAQKNPTAFYLCASSSDYSNQPQHFGDGTRLSIL.

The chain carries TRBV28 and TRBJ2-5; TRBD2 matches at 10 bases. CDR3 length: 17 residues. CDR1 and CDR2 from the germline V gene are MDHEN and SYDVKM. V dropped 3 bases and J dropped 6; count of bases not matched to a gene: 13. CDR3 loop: CASSFMGLAGVLQTQYF. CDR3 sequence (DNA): TGTGCCAGCAGTTTTATGGGCCTAGCGGGAGTACTTCAGACCCAGTACTTC.

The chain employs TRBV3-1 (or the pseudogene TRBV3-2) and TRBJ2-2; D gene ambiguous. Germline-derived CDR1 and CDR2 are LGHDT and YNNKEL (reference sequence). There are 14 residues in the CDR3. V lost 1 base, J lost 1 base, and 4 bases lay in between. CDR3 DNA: TGTGCCAGCAGCCAAGTATGGAACACCGGGGAGCTGTTTTTT. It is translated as CASSQVWNTGELFF.

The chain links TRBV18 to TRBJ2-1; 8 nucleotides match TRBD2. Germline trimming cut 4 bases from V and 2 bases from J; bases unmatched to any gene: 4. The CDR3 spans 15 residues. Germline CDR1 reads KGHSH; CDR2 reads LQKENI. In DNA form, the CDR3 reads TGTGCCAGCTCACTACTAGCGGAGGCCTACAATGAGCAGTTCTTC. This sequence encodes CASSLLAEAYNEQFF. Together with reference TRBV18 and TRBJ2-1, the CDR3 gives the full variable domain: NAGVMQNPRHLVRRRGQEARLRCSPMKGHSHVYWYRQLPEEGLKFMVYLQKENIIDESGMPKERFSAEFPKEGPSILRIQQVVRGDSAAYFCASSLLAEAYNEQFFGPGTRLTVL.

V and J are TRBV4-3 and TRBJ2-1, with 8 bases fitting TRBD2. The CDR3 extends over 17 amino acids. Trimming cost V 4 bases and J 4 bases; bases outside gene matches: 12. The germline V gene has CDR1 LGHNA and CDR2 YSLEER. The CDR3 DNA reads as TGCGCCAGCAGCCCCCGGGGTGGTAGCGGGATTTACAATGAGCAGTTCTTC. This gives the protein CASSPRGGSGIYNEQFF.

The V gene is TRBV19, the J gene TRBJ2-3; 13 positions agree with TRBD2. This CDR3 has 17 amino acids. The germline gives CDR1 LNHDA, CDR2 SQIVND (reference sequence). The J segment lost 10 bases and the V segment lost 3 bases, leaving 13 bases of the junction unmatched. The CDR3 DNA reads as TGTGCCAGTAGTATGTCGCCCGGGACTAGCGGGAAAGGATCGCAGTATTTT. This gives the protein CASSMSPGTSGKGSQYF. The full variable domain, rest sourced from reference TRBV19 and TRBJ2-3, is DGGITQSPKYLFRKEGQNVTLSCEQNLNHDAMYWYRQDPGQGLRLIYYSQIVNDFQKGDIAEGYSVSREKKESFPLTVTSAQKNPTAFYLCASSMSPGTSGKGSQYFGPGTRLTVL.

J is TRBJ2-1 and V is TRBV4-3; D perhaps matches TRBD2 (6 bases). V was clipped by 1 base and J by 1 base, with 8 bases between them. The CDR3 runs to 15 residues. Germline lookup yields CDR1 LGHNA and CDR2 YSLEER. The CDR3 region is CASSQGLGSYNEQFF. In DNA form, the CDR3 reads TGCGCCAGCAGCCAAGGACTAGGTTCCTACAATGAGCAGTTCTTC.

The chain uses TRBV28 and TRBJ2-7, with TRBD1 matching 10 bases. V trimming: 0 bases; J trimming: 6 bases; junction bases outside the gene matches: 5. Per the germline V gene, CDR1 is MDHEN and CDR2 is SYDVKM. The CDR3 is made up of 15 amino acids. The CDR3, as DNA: TGTGCCAGCAGTTTATGGAGGGACAGGGGCGGCGAGCAGTACTTC. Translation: CASSLWRDRGGEQYF.

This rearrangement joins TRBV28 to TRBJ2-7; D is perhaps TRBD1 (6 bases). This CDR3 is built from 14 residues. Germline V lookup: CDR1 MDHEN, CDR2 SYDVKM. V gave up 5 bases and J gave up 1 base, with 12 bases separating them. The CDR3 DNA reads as TGTGCCAGCAGTCCAACAGGGTATTCCTACGAGCAGTACTTC. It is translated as CASSPTGYSYEQYF.

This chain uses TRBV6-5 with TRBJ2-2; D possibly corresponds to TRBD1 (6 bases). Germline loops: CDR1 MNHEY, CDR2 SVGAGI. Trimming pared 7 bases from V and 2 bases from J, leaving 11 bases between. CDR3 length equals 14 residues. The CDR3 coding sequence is TGTGCCAGCAAGGGGGACCGCAACACCGGGGAGCTGTTTTTT. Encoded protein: CASKGDRNTGELFF.

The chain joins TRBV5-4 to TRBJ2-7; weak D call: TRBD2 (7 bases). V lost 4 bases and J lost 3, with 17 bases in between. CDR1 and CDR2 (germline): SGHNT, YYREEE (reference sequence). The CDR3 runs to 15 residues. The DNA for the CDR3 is TGTGCCAGCAGCCCGAAAGGGGGAGGGTTCTACGAGCAGTACTTC. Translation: CASSPKGGGFYEQYF.

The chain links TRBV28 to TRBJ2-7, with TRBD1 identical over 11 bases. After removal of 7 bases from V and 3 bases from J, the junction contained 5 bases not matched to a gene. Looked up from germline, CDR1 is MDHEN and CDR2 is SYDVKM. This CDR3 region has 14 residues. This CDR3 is CASTGQGAHYEQYF. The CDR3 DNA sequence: TGTGCCAGCACAGGACAGGGGGCCCACTACGAGCAGTACTTC.

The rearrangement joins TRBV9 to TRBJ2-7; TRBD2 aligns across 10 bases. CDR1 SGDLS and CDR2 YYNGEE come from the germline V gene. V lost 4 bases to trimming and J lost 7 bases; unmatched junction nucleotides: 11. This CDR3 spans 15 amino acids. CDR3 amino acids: CASSSGASGSGEQYF. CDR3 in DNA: TGTGCCAGCAGCTCTGGGGCTAGCGGGAGCGGAGAGCAGTACTTC.